This T cell receptor beta chain was identified during a study of blood T cell repertoires in COVID-19. The method was immunoSEQ multiplex PCR; TCRdb's version includes in-frame clones alone and lacks a portion of them. Here the sample spans about 120,000 clones, roughly 85% being singletons. From germline, CDR1 is SGHAT and CDR2 FQNNGV. Trimming removed 5 bases from V and 3 bases from J, with 17 bases in between. The CDR3 sequence is 15 residues long. Sequences were obtained from peripheral blood. The receptor's source is a human donor in a cohort sampled during active COVID-19. The V call is TRBV11-2, the J call TRBJ2-7, with a tentative D call TRBD2 (6 bases). CDR3 sequence reads: CASSIDGGFIYEQYF. Here the CDR3 DNA reads TGTGCCAGCAGCATTGATGGGGGGTTTATCTACGAGCAGTACTTC.